This entry features one TCR beta chain sequence. These data are taken from a study of cytotoxic CD8 clonotypes in ibrutinib-treated CLL. Per germline, CDR1 SGHAT and CDR2 FQNNGV. The germline V and J ends were trimmed by 1 base and 4 bases, with 13 bases remaining between them. The CDR3 is made up of 15 amino acids. The intended depth for sequencing was 1 in 200,000 to 1 in 1 million T cells. The assay was immunoSEQ multiplex PCR, and TCRdb's table has in-frame clones only and misses some. The table lists about 200,000 clones, 79% of them singletons. The sequence was collected from a human donor with chronic lymphocytic leukemia. The source was PBMCs, collected after 12 months of ibrutinib treatment. This chain links TRBV11-2 with TRBJ1-2; maybe TRBD1 (6 bases). The CDR3 loop reads CASSLGAGDGYGYTF. In nucleotides, the CDR3 is TGTGCCAGCAGCTTAGGAGCAGGGGACGGCTATGGCTACACCTTC. The full variable domain, its missing parts supplied by reference TRBV11-2 and TRBJ1-2, is EAGVAQSPRYKIIEKRQSVAFWCNPISGHATLYWYQQILGQGPKLLIQFQNNGVVDDSQLPKDRFSAERLKGVDSTLKIQPAKLEDSAVYLCASSLGAGDGYGYTFGSGTRLTVV.